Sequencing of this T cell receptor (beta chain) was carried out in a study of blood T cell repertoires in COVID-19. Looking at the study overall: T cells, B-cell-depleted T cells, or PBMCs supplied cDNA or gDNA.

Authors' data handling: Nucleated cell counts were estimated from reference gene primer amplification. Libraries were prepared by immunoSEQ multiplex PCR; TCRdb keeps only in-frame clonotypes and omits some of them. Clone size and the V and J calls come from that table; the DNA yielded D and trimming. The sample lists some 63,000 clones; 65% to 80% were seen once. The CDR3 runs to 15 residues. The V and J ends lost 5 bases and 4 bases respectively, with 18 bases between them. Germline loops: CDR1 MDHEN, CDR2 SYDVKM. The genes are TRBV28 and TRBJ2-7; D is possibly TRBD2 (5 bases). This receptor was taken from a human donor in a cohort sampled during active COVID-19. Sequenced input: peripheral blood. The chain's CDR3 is CASSTNRGSRYEQYF. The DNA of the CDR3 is TGTGCCAGCAGTACGAATCGGGGTTCACGATACGAGCAGTACTTC.